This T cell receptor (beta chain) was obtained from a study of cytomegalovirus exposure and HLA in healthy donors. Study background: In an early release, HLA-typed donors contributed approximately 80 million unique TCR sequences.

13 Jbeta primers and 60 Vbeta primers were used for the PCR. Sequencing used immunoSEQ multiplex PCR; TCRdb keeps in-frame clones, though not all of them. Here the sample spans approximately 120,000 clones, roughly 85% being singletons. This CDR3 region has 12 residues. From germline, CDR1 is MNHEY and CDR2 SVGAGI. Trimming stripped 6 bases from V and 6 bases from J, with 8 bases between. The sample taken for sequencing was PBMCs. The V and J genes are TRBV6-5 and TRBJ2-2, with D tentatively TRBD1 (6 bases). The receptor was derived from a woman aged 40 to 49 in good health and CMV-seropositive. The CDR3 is CASRGHPGELFF. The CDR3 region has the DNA TGTGCCAGCAGGGGACACCCCGGGGAGCTGTTTTTT.